These 4 T cell receptor beta chains originate from one sample sequenced in a study of T cells after yellow fever vaccination. TCRdb reanalysed the 5' RACE reads using MiXCR and keeps one entry per CDR3 protein. The repertoire has more than 25,000 distinct CDR3 sequences, 4.5% to 5.5% of them found once; the top ten carry around 11%. The material sequenced was PBMCs, either bulk or a sorted T-cell subset (CD4+, CD8+, memory, or dextramer-sorted; not recorded which), taken 15 days after the yellow fever booster vaccination. The source is a man younger than 40 who received the YFV17D yellow fever vaccine.

This clonotype came up many times. V and J are TRBV9 and TRBJ1-6; 7 nucleotides line up with TRBD1. This CDR3 region has 13 residues. The V and J ends lost 7 bases and 9 bases, in that order; junction bases with no gene match: 7. Germline values: CDR1 SGDLS, CDR2 YYNGEE. The CDR3 DNA reads TGTGCCAGCGCCGGGACAGAAGTTTCACCCCTCCACTTT. This gives the protein CASAGTEVSPLHF. The full variable domain, completed using reference TRBV9 and TRBJ1-6, is DSGVTQTPKHLITATGQRVTLRCSPRSGDLSVYWYQQSLDQGLQFLIQYYNGEERAKGNILERFSAQQFPDLHSELNLSSLELGDSALYFCASAGTEVSPLHFGNGTRLTVT.

This clonotype was detected ten times or more. V usage is TRBV12-3 or TRBV12-4 and J usage is TRBJ1-4; 7 bases map to TRBD1. Trimming took 6 bases from V and 8 from J; bases not matched to a gene: 3. The CDR3 has 12 residues. The CDR3 loop reads CASRGGQEKLFF. CDR3 nucleotide sequence: TGTGCCAGCAGGGGGGGACAGGAAAAACTGTTTTTT.

This clonotype was seen a handful of times. A much larger clone differs from this one at a single base, so this may be a read error. This chain links TRBV4-1 with TRBJ2-2; D is tentatively TRBD1 or TRBD2 (5 bases each). In germline, CDR1 is MGHRA, CDR2 YSYEKL. CDR3 length: 14 amino acids. The germline V and J ends were trimmed by 5 bases and 8 bases, with 15 bases remaining between them. Here the CDR3 reads CASSVVGVGGELFF. The CDR3 DNA reads as TGCGCCAGCAGCGTAGTGGGGGTCGGAGGGGAGCTGTTTTTT.

This clonotype counts as medium-sized (0.01 to 0.1%). J is TRBJ1-1 and V is TRBV12-3 or TRBV12-4; D remains unclear. The CDR3 is 14 amino acids. Trimming took off 5 bases at V and 0 bases at J, with 10 bases between the two ends. CDR3 protein: CASSPLSVNTEAFF. The DNA of the CDR3 is TGTGCCAGCAGTCCCCTTTCAGTGAACACTGAAGCTTTCTTT.